A single sample gave rise to the 18 T cell receptor beta chains below, sequenced in a study of OX40 agonist ivuxolimab in advanced cancers. Measured with immunoSEQ multiplex PCR; TCRdb has only the in-frame clones, and not every one. The profile shows more than 80,000 clones, about 89% of them singletons. Sample: CD4+ or CD8+ T cells sorted from blood, taken in a trial of the OX40 agonist ivuxolimab. All receptors come from an adult with an advanced solid tumor such as melanoma, head and neck, liver or kidney cancer.

The V gene is TRBV29-1, the J gene TRBJ2-1, with a possible D match to TRBD1 (6 bases). The CDR3 is 13 amino acids. The germline CDR1 and CDR2 sequences are SQVTM and ANQGSEA. Trimming removed 5 bases at V and 1 base at J, with 9 bases between. The CDR3 is CSVCTGSYNEQFF. The CDR3 nucleotides are TGCAGCGTTTGTACAGGGTCCTACAATGAGCAGTTCTTC.

The chain's CDR3 is CASSELSGELFF. CDR3 in DNA: TGTGCCAGCAGTGAACTATCCGGGGAGCTGTTTTTT. V usage is TRBV2 and J usage is TRBJ2-2; D is undetermined. The V gene lost 2 bases and the J gene lost 6 bases, with 4 bases spanning the gap. The CDR3 has 12 amino acids. Germline V gives CDR1 SNHLY, CDR2 FYNNEI.

In this sample, this clone turned up once. The chain carries TRBV2 and TRBJ2-3; D is possibly TRBD1 (6 bases). The CDR3 sequence is 15 residues long. V lost 6 bases, J lost 0 bases, and 13 bases lay in between. Germline CDR1 and CDR2: SNHLY and FYNNEI. The CDR3 sequence is CASSVDRTSTDTQYF. For the CDR3, the DNA is TGTGCCAGCAGCGTGGACAGAACTAGCACAGATACGCAGTATTTT.

This rearrangement joins TRBV6-1 to TRBJ2-7, with unresolved D. This CDR3 region has 11 residues. Per the germline V gene, CDR1 is MNHNS and CDR2 is SASEGT. Trimming removed 2 bases from V and 6 bases from J, with 5 bases in between. CDR3 region: CASSETPEQYF. CDR3 DNA sequence: TGTGCCAGCAGTGAAACTCCCGAGCAGTACTTC.

This chain joins TRBV5-6 and TRBJ2-7, with D tentatively TRBD1 (5 bases). V was clipped by 0 bases and J by 2 bases, with 6 bases between them. CDR1 and CDR2 from the germline V gene are SGHDT and YYEEEE. This CDR3 comprises 13 residues. The CDR3 DNA sequence: TGTGCCAGCAGCTTGGGGACACCCTACGAGCAGTACTTC. Protein: CASSLGTPYEQYF.

The rearrangement links TRBV13 to TRBJ1-2; D ambiguous. The CDR3 sequence is 13 residues long. The V and J ends lost 5 bases and 0 bases respectively, with 7 bases between them. Germline CDR1 and CDR2: PRHDT and FYEKMQ (reference sequence). The DNA for the CDR3 is TGTGCCAGCAGCACGAGAGCTAACTATGGCTACACCTTC. This codes for CASSTRANYGYTF.

The chain combines TRBV19 with TRBJ2-3; TRBD2 agrees at 9 bases. Germline trimming cut 5 bases from V and 4 bases from J; bases unmatched to any gene: 10. This CDR3 is 16 amino acids long. The germline V gene encodes CDR1 LNHDA and CDR2 SQIVND (reference sequence). The CDR3 region is CASSPMTSGVPDTQYF. CDR3 in DNA: TGTGCCAGTAGTCCAATGACTAGCGGCGTTCCAGATACGCAGTATTTT.

V gene TRBV10-2 combines with J gene TRBJ2-2; a possible D gene is TRBD1 (5 bases). Germline CDR1 and CDR2: WSHSY and SAAADI. This CDR3 has 14 residues. V gave up 6 bases and J gave up 1 base, with 9 bases separating them. DNA of the CDR3: TGCGCCAGCAGCCTCGACAGGAACACCGGGGAGCTGTTTTTT. This translates into CASSLDRNTGELFF.

The rearrangement joins TRBV4-3 to TRBJ1-3, with D possibly matching TRBD1 (6 bases). Trimming removed 0 bases from V and 0 bases from J, with 15 bases in between. From germline, CDR1 is LGHNA and CDR2 YSLEER. The CDR3 runs to 18 residues. Written as DNA, the CDR3 is TGCGCCAGCAGCCAAGAGGATACAGGGCCTTCCTCTGGAAACACCATATATTTT. Encoded protein: CASSQEDTGPSSGNTIYF.

This chain links TRBV18 with TRBJ2-5; D may correspond to TRBD1 or TRBD2 (6 bases each). The DNA matches TRBJ2-7 better at its end, which makes the J call doubtful. CDR3 length: 15 amino acids. Germline V CDR1 and CDR2: KGHSH, LQKENI. The chain's CDR3 is CASSPLEEGAYEQYF. CDR3 nucleotides: TGTGCCAGCTCACCACTTGAGGAGGGGGCCTACGAGCAGTACTTC.

This chain connects TRBV5-1 to TRBJ2-2, with 11 bases matching TRBD2. CDR1 is SGHRS and CDR2 is YFSETQ in the germline V gene. The CDR3 covers 16 residues. J was trimmed by 5 bases and V by 3 bases; bases with no gene match: 6. DNA for the CDR3: TGCGCCAGCAGCTACCAGACTAGCGGGATTACCGGGGAGCTGTTTTTT. Translated, it gives CASSYQTSGITGELFF.

The chain joins TRBV2 to TRBJ2-7; D uncertain. Germline V gives CDR1 SNHLY, CDR2 FYNNEI. The CDR3 has 13 amino acids. Trimming took 8 bases from V and 2 from J, leaving 13 bases between them. Here the CDR3 DNA reads TGTGCCAGCCTCTTAGCCTCAGCCTACGAGCAGTACTTC. This encodes CASLLASAYEQYF.

The V call is TRBV18, the J call TRBJ2-7; D is unclear. The CDR3 spans 11 residues. CDR1 is KGHSH, CDR2 LQKENI, per germline. The V gene lost 6 bases and the J gene lost 2 bases, with 5 bases spanning the gap. DNA for the CDR3: TGTGCCAGCTCTCAAACCTACGAGCAGTACTTC. It specifies CASSQTYEQYF.

V gene TRBV28 combines with J gene TRBJ2-3; 7 positions agree with TRBD1. The CDR3 is 15 residues long. The ends lost 2 bases at V and 2 bases at J; junction bases unmatched: 4. CDR1 and CDR2 (germline): MDHEN, SYDVKM. The CDR3 loop reads CASSLAGTATDTQYF. CDR3 coding DNA: TGTGCCAGCAGTTTAGCCGGGACAGCCACAGATACGCAGTATTTT. The variable domain in full, completed from reference TRBV28 and TRBJ2-3, reads DVKVTQSSRYLVKRTGEKVFLECVQDMDHENMFWYRQDPGLGLRLIYFSYDVKMKEKGDIPEGYSVSREKKERFSLILESASTNQTSMYLCASSLAGTATDTQYFGPGTRLTVL.

This clone has a single count. V is TRBV19 and J is TRBJ2-3; weak D call: TRBD2 (6 bases). Germline V gene lookup returns CDR1 LNHDA and CDR2 SQIVND (reference sequence). The CDR3 contains 17 residues. The V gene lost 5 bases and the J gene lost 0 bases, with 18 bases spanning the gap. In DNA, the CDR3 is TGTGCCAGTAGTCCCCGGGACTCCACTCCGAGCACAGATACGCAGTATTTT. It is translated as CASSPRDSTPSTDTQYF.

This clone was seen only once. This chain links TRBV7-9 with TRBJ1-5, with 7 positions matching TRBD1. The CDR3 is 14 residues long. Looked up from germline, CDR1 is SEHNR and CDR2 is FQNEAQ (reference sequence). With 5 bases clipped from V and 4 bases from J, the junction kept 5 bases outside the gene matches. CDR3 amino acids: CASSPMTGNQPQHF. CDR3 DNA: TGTGCCAGCAGCCCAATGACAGGGAATCAGCCCCAGCATTTT.

The rearrangement joins TRBV7-9 to TRBJ2-5; a weak D match, TRBD2 (7 bases). Trimming took 2 bases from V and 5 from J, leaving 15 bases between them. There are 15 residues in the CDR3. CDR1 SEHNR and CDR2 FQNEAQ come from the germline V gene (reference sequence). CDR3 amino acids: CASSLRGGDPETQYF. CDR3 nucleotide sequence: TGTGCCAGCAGCTTAAGGGGGGGCGATCCGGAGACCCAGTACTTC.

The J gene is TRBJ2-1, the V gene TRBV15; D is unresolved. The CDR3 spans 16 residues. CDR1 is LNHNV and CDR2 is YYDKDF in the germline V gene (reference sequence). V was cut by 0 bases and J by 6 bases, with 15 bases left in between. The CDR3 is CATSRDQWAVLNEQFF. DNA for the CDR3: TGTGCCACCAGCAGAGATCAGTGGGCGGTACTCAATGAGCAGTTCTTC.